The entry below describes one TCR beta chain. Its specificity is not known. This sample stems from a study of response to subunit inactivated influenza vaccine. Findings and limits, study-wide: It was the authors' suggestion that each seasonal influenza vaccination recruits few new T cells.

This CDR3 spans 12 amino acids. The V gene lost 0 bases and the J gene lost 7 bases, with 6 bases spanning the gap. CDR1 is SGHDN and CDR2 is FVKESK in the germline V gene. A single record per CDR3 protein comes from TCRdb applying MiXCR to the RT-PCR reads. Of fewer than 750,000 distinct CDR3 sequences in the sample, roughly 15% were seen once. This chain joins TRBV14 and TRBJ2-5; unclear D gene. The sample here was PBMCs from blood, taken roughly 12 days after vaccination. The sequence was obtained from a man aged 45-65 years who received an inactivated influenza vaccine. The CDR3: CASSQDRVTQYF. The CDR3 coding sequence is TGTGCCAGCAGCCAAGATCGGGTGACCCAGTACTTC.